This T cell receptor beta chain was obtained from a study of cytomegalovirus exposure and HLA in healthy donors. Trimming took 3 bases from V and 9 from J, leaving 12 bases between them. CDR1 and CDR2 from the germline V gene are MDHEN and SYDVKM. The CDR3 spans 13 residues. The PCR ran on 60 Vbeta and 13 Jbeta primers. Libraries were prepared by immunoSEQ multiplex PCR; TCRdb keeps only in-frame clonotypes and omits some of them. The table lists approximately 110,000 clones, roughly two thirds of them singletons. The V call is TRBV28, the J call TRBJ2-1; tentatively, D is TRBD1 (6 bases). The clonotype was recovered from a woman aged 25 to 45 in good health and CMV-seronegative. The sequencing input was PBMCs. The DNA of the CDR3 is TGTGCCAGCAGTTTTCGCAGGGGAAGTGAGCAGTTCTTC. This gives the protein CASSFRRGSEQFF.